This TCR beta chain was observed in a study of T cell changes during pregnancy in multiple sclerosis. Some clones are missing from TCRdb's copy, which holds only in-frame ones; the method was immunoSEQ multiplex PCR. The sample carries more than 80,000 clones, 92% recorded once. This clone was picked up one time. This receptor was obtained from a female donor with multiple sclerosis, enrolled in a pregnancy study. The sequenced sample was peripheral blood, obtained in the first trimester of pregnancy.

In nucleotides, the CDR3 is TGTGCCACCAGCAGAGATCTAGCGGGAGAAGATGAGCAGTTCTTC. This sequence encodes CATSRDLAGEDEQFF. The chain uses TRBV15 and TRBJ2-1; 10 nucleotides match TRBD2. The CDR3 runs to 15 residues. V dropped 0 bases and J dropped 8; count of bases not matched to a gene: 4. Germline CDR1 is LNHNV and CDR2 is YYDKDF (reference sequence).